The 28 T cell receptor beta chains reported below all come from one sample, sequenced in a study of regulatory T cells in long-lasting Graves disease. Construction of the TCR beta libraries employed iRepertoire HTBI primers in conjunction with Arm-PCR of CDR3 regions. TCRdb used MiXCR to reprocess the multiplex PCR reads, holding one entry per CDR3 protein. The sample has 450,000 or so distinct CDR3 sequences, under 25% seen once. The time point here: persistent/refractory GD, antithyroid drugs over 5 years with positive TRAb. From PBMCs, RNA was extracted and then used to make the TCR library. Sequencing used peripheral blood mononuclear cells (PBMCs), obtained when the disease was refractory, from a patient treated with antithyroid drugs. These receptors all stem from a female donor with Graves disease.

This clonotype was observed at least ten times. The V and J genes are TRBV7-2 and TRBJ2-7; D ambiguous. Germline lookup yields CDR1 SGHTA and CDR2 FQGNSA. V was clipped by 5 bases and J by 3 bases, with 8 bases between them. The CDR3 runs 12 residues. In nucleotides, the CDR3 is TGTGCCAGCAGCGCAACCCGCTACGAGCAGTACTTC. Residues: CASSATRYEQYF.

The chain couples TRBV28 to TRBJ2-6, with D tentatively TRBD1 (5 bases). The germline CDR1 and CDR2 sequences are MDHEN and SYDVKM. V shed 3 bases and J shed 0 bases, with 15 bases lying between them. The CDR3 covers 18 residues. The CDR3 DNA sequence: TGTGCCAGCAGTTTCGGACATCGTTCCCACTCTGGGGCCAACGTCCTGACTTTC. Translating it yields CASSFGHRSHSGANVLTF.

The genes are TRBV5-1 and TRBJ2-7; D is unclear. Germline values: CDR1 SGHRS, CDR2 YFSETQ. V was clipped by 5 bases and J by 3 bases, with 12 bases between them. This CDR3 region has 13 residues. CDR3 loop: CASSHRAFYEQYF. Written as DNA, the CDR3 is TGCGCCAGCAGTCATAGAGCGTTCTACGAGCAGTACTTC.

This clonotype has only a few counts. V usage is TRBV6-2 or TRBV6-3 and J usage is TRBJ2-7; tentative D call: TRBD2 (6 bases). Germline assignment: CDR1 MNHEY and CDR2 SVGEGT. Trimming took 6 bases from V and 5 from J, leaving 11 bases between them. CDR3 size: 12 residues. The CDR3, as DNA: TGTGCCAGCAGCATAGCGGACCACGAGCAGTACTTC. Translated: CASSIADHEQYF.

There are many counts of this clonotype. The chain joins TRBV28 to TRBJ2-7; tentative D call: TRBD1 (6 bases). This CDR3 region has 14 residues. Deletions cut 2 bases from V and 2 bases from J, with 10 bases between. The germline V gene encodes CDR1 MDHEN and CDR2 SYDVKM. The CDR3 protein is CASSLVRDTYEQYF. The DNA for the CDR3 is TGTGCCAGCAGTTTAGTCAGGGACACCTACGAGCAGTACTTC.

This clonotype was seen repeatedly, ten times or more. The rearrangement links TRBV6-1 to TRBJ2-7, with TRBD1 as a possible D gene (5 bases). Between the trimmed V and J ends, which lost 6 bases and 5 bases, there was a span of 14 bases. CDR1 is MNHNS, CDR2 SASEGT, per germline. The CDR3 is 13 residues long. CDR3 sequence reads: CASRNDSPNEQYF. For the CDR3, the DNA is TGTGCCAGCAGAAACGACAGTCCCAACGAGCAGTACTTC.

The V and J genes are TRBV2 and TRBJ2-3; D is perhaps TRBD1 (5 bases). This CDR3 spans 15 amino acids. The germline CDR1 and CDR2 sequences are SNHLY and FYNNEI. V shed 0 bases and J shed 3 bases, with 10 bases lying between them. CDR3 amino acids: CASSEAPRATDTQYF. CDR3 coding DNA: TGTGCCAGCAGTGAAGCGCCCAGGGCTACAGATACGCAGTATTTT. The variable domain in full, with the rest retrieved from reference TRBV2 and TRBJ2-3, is EPEVTQTPSHQVTQMGQEVILRCVPISNHLYFYWYRQILGQKVEFLVSFYNNEISEKSEIFDDQFSVERPDGSNFTLKIRSTKLEDSAMYFCASSEAPRATDTQYFGPGTRLTVL.

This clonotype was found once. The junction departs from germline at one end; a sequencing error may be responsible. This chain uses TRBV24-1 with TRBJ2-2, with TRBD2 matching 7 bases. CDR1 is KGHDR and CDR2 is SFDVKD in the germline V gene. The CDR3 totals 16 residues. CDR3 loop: CATGDKAGPNTGELFF. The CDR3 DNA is TGTGCCACCGGTGATAAAGCGGGACCGAACACCGGGGAGCTGTTTTTT.

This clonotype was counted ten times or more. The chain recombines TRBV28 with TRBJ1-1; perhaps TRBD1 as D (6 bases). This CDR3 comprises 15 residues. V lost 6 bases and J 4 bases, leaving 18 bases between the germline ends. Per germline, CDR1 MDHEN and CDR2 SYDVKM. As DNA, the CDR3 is TGTGCCAGCAGCCCCCAGACAGGCGGAGGCACTGAAGCTTTCTTT. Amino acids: CASSPQTGGGTEAFF.

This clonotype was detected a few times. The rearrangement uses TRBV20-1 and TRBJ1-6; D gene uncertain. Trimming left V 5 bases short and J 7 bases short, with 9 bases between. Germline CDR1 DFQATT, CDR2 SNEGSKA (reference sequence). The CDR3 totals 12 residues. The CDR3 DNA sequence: TGCAGTGCTCAGGATGGGAATTCACCCCTCCACTTT. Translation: CSAQDGNSPLHF.

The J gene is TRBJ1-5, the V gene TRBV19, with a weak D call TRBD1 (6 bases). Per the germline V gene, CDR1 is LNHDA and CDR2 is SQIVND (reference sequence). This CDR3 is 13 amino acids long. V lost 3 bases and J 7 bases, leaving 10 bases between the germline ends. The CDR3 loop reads CASSIRGDQPQHF. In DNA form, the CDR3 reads TGTGCCAGTAGTATTAGGGGGGACCAGCCCCAGCATTTT.

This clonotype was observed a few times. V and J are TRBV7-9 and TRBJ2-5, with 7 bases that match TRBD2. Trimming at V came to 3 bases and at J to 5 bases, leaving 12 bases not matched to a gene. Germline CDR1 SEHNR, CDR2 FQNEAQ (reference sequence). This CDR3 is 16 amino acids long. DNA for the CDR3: TGTGCCAGCAGCTTCGACGTGGGAGGGGTCGGGGAGACCCAGTACTTC. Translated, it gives CASSFDVGGVGETQYF.

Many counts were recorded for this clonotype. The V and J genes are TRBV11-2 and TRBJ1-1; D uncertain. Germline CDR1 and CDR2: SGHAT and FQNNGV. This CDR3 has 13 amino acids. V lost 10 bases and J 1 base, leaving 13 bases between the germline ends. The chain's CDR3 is CATKMAGNTEAFF. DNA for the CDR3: TGTGCCACCAAGATGGCAGGGAACACTGAAGCTTTCTTT.

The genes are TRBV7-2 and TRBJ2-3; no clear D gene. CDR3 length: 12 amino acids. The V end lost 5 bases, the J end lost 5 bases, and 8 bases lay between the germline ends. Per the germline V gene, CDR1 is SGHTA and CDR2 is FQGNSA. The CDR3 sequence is CASSNGVDTQYF. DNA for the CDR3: TGTGCCAGCAGCAATGGGGTAGATACGCAGTATTTT. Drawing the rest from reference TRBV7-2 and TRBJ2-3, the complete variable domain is GAGVSQSPSNKVTEKGKDVELRCDPISGHTALYWYRQSLGQGLEFLIYFQGNSAPDKSGLPSDRFSAERTGGSVSTLTIQRTQQEDSAVYLCASSNGVDTQYFGPGTRLTVL.

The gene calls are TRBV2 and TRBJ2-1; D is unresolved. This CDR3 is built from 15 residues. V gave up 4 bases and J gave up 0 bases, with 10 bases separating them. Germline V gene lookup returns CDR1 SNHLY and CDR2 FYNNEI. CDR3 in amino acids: CASSGRLSSYNEQFF. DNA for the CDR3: TGTGCCAGCAGTGGACGGTTGAGCTCCTACAATGAGCAGTTCTTC.

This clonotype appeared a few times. This chain's CDR3 is CATSRGGAGGNTGELFF. For the CDR3, the DNA is TGTGCCACCAGCAGAGGAGGAGCGGGAGGGAACACCGGGGAGCTGTTTTTT. The chain employs TRBV15 and TRBJ2-2; the match to TRBD2 covers 9 bases. The CDR3 loop spans 17 amino acids. CDR1 and CDR2 (germline): LNHNV, YYDKDF (reference sequence). Trimming cost V 1 base and J 1 base; bases outside gene matches: 4.

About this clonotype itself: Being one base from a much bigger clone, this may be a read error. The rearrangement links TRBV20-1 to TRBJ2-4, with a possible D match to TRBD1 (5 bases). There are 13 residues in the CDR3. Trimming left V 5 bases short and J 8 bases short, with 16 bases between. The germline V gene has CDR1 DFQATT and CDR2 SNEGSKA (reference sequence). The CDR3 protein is CSAQARDRDIQYF. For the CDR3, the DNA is TGCAGTGCTCAAGCCAGGGATAGGGACATTCAGTACTTC.

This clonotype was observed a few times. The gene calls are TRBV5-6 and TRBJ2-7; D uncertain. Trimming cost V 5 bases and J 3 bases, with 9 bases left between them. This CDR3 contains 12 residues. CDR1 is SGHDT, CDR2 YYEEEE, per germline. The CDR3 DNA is TGTGCCAGCAGAAGGGATGGCTACGAGCAGTACTTC. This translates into CASRRDGYEQYF. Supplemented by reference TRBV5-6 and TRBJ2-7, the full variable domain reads DAGVTQSPTHLIKTRGQQVTLRCSPKSGHDTVSWYQQALGQGPQFIFQYYEEEERQRGNFPDRFSGHQFPNYSSELNVNALLLGDSALYLCASRRDGYEQYFGPGTRLTVT.

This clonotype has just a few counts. The CDR3 DNA reads TGTGCCAGCAGTCAAATCACCCCCGCTTCTAATGAAAAACTGTTTTTT. Translating it yields CASSQITPASNEKLFF. The rearrangement links TRBV28 to TRBJ1-4; no clear D gene. The V end was cut by 5 bases, the J end by 3 bases, with 16 bases between. The CDR3 covers 16 residues. CDR1 and CDR2 (germline): MDHEN, SYDVKM.

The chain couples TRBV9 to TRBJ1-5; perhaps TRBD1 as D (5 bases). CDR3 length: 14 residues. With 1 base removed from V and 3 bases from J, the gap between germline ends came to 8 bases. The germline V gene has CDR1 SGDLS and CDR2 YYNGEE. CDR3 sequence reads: CASSVRGVNQPQHF. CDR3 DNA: TGTGCCAGCAGCGTAAGAGGGGTCAATCAGCCCCAGCATTTT. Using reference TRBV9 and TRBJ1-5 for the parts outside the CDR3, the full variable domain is DSGVTQTPKHLITATGQRVTLRCSPRSGDLSVYWYQQSLDQGLQFLIQYYNGEERAKGNILERFSAQQFPDLHSELNLSSLELGDSALYFCASSVRGVNQPQHFGDGTRLSIL.

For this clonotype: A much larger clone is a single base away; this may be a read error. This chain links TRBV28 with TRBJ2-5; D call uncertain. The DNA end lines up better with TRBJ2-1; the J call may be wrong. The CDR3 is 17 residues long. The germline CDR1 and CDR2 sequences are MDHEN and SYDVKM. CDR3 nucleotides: TGTGCCAGCAGTCCCCCCACGGTGATGGGTGAATACAATGAGCAGTTCTTC. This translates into CASSPPTVMGEYNEQFF.

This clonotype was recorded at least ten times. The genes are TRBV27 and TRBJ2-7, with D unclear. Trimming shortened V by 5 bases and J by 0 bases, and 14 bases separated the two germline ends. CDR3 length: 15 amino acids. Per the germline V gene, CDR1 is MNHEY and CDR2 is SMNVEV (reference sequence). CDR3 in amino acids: CASSPYGVSSYEQYF. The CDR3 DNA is TGTGCCAGCAGTCCCTACGGCGTAAGCTCCTACGAGCAGTACTTC.

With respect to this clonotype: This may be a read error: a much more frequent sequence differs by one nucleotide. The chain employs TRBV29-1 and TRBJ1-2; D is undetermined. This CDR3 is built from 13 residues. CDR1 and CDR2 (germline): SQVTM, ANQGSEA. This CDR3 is CSVGATANYGCTF. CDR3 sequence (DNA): TGCAGCGTTGGAGCGACGGCTAACTATGGCTGCACCTTC.

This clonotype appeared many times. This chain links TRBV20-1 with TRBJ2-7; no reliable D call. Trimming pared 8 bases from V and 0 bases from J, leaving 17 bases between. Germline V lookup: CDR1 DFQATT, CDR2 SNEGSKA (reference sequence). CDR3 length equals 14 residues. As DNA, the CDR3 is TGCAGTCTTGAGGAGTACACGAGCTCCTACGAGCAGTACTTC. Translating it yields CSLEEYTSSYEQYF.

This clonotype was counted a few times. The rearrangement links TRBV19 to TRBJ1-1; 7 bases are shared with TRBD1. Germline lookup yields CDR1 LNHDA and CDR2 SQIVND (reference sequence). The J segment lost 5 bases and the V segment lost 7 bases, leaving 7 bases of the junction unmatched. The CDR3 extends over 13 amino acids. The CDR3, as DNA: TGTGCCAGTAACCCGACAGGGCGGACTGAAGCTTTCTTT. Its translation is CASNPTGRTEAFF. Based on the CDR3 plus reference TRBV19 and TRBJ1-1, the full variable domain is DGGITQSPKYLFRKEGQNVTLSCEQNLNHDAMYWYRQDPGQGLRLIYYSQIVNDFQKGDIAEGYSVSREKKESFPLTVTSAQKNPTAFYLCASNPTGRTEAFFGQGTRLTVV.

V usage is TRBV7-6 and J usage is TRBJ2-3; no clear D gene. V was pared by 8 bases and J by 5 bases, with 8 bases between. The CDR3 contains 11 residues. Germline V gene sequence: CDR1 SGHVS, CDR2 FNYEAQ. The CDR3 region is CASSEGDTQYF. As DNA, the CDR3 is TGTGCCAGCTCCGAAGGAGATACGCAGTATTTT.

The CDR3 DNA reads as TGTGCCAGCAGCTTTGGGACGGGGGAAAAACTGTTTTTT. Translation: CASSFGTGEKLFF. V usage is TRBV7-9 and J usage is TRBJ1-4; D might be TRBD1 (5 bases). CDR3 size: 13 residues. V gave up 3 bases and J gave up 8 bases, with 10 bases separating them. Germline V gene lookup returns CDR1 SEHNR and CDR2 FQNEAQ (reference sequence).

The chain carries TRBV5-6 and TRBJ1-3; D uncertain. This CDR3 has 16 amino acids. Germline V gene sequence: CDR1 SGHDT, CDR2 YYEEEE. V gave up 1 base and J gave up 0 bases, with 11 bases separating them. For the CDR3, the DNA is TGTGCCAGCAGCTTGAGGGTCGGACTCTCTGGAAACACCATATATTTT. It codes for CASSLRVGLSGNTIYF. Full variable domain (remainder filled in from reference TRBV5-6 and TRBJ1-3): DAGVTQSPTHLIKTRGQQVTLRCSPKSGHDTVSWYQQALGQGPQFIFQYYEEEERQRGNFPDRFSGHQFPNYSSELNVNALLLGDSALYLCASSLRVGLSGNTIYFGEGSWLTVV.